Below are 11 T cell receptor beta chains sequenced from a single sample in a study of blood T cells in healthy people across ages. With a J-beta primer mix and a sample-barcoded 5' primer, a second PCR ran about 6 to 11 cycles. TCRdb reprocessed the 5' RACE reads via MiXCR and lists one record per CDR3 protein. The table shows 780,000 or so distinct CDR3 sequences, with 20% to 25% occurring only once. A further study also used this sample, focusing on T cells of mothers and their children.

The specimen was blood. The receptors originated from a boy between 5 and 17 years old in good health.

The chain uses TRBV20-1 and TRBJ2-5, with D possibly being TRBD2 (6 bases). The J call may be mistaken, given a closer DNA end match to TRBJ2-1. This CDR3 has 18 residues. CDR1 and CDR2 from the germline V gene are DFQATT and SNEGSKA (reference sequence). CDR3 sequence reads: CSARDFAGTTEDYNEQFF. The DNA for the CDR3 is TGCAGTGCTAGAGATTTTGCGGGGACCACCGAAGACTACAATGAGCAGTTCTTC.

This clonotype was seen more than once but under ten times. The chain couples TRBV28 to TRBJ2-5; weak D call: TRBD2 (6 bases). This CDR3 comprises 12 residues. From germline, CDR1 is MDHEN and CDR2 SYDVKM. V lost 5 bases to trimming and J lost 11 bases, with 15 bases between them. Written as DNA, the CDR3 is TGTGCCAGCAGTCCCACAATGGCGGGGCAGTACTTC. Amino acid sequence: CASSPTMAGQYF.

The chain recombines TRBV7-9 with TRBJ2-1; D unclear. Trimming removed 7 bases at V and 6 bases at J, with 16 bases between. Germline CDR1 SEHNR, CDR2 FQNEAQ (reference sequence). The CDR3 covers 14 residues. CDR3 in DNA: TGTGCCAGCATCCCGGGCCTCCACGGCAATGAGCAGTTCTTC. It yields the protein CASIPGLHGNEQFF.

The sample holds a few counts of this clonotype. The chain joins TRBV14 to TRBJ2-7; D could derive from TRBD1 or TRBD2 (5 bases each). CDR1 and CDR2 from the germline V gene are SGHDN and FVKESK. This CDR3 is 15 amino acids long. Trimming cost V 1 base and J 0 bases, with 10 bases left between them. The CDR3: CASSQGDRASYEQYF. The CDR3 DNA reads as TGTGCCAGCAGCCAAGGGGACCGAGCCTCCTACGAGCAGTACTTC.

The gene calls are TRBV5-1 and TRBJ2-5, with 8 bases that match TRBD1. The CDR3 contains 15 residues. Losses at the gene ends were 2 bases for V and 5 bases for J; bases not matched to a gene: 8. Germline V gene sequence: CDR1 SGHRS, CDR2 YFSETQ. The chain's CDR3 is CASSFDYRGVETQYF. DNA for the CDR3: TGCGCCAGCAGCTTTGATTACAGGGGGGTTGAGACCCAGTACTTC.

The chain couples TRBV4-1 to TRBJ2-3; 11 bases match TRBD2. The ends lost 4 bases at V and 4 bases at J; junction bases unmatched: 7. CDR1 MGHRA and CDR2 YSYEKL come from the germline V gene. CDR3 length: 16 residues. Here the CDR3 reads CASSPRLAGNADTQYF. CDR3 nucleotide sequence: TGCGCCAGCAGCCCCCGACTAGCGGGAAACGCAGATACGCAGTATTTT.

This rearrangement joins TRBV4-1 to TRBJ1-1; 7 bases line up with TRBD1. Germline lookup yields CDR1 MGHRA and CDR2 YSYEKL. J lost 0 bases, V lost 4 bases, and 5 bases had no gene match. This CDR3 spans 15 amino acids. The CDR3: CASSPDRAVNTEAFF. The CDR3, as DNA: TGCGCCAGCAGCCCTGACAGGGCGGTGAACACTGAAGCTTTCTTT.

This clonotype was seen more than once but under ten times. The chain is built from TRBV28 and TRBJ2-5; a weak D match, TRBD1 (5 bases). The DNA end lines up better with TRBJ2-7; the J call may be wrong. CDR1 and CDR2 from the germline V gene are MDHEN and SYDVKM. CDR3 length: 16 amino acids. The CDR3 is CASSFGRAYLSYEQYF. DNA for the CDR3: TGTGCCAGCAGTTTCGGCAGGGCGTATTTGAGCTACGAGCAGTACTTC.

V gene TRBV15 combines with J gene TRBJ2-5; 10 bases fit TRBD1. This CDR3 comprises 14 residues. V gave up 5 bases and J gave up 5 bases; unmatched junction bases: 5. Germline CDR1 is LNHNV and CDR2 is YYDKDF (reference sequence). The CDR3 nucleotides read TGTGCCACCAGCGGGGGGACAGGGGAGGAGACCCAGTACTTC. Protein sequence: CATSGGTGEETQYF. The complete variable domain, with remaining parts taken from reference TRBV15 and TRBJ2-5, reads DAMVIQNPRYQVTQFGKPVTLSCSQTLNHNVMYWYQQKSSQAPKLLFHYYDKDFNNEADTPDNFQSRRPNTSFCFLDIRSPGLGDTAMYLCATSGGTGEETQYFGPGTRLLVL.

In its sample, this clonotype was seen a few times. CDR3 protein: CASRTLGVQETQYF. The CDR3 nucleotides are TGTGCCAGCAGAACACTGGGGGTGCAAGAGACCCAGTACTTC. The chain combines TRBV27 with TRBJ2-5; D could derive from TRBD1 or TRBD2 (5 bases each). Trimming left V 6 bases short and J 2 bases short, with 13 bases between. Per the germline V gene, CDR1 is MNHEY and CDR2 is SMNVEV (reference sequence). The CDR3 runs to 14 residues.

This clonotype was counted a few times. The rearrangement links TRBV28 to TRBJ1-4; D gene uncertain. V was pared by 3 bases and J by 4 bases, with 18 bases between. The CDR3 has 17 amino acids. Germline values: CDR1 MDHEN, CDR2 SYDVKM. CDR3 nucleotides: TGTGCCAGCAGTTTCGGACGGGGAACGTTCGTTAATGAAAAACTGTTTTTT. Translation: CASSFGRGTFVNEKLFF.